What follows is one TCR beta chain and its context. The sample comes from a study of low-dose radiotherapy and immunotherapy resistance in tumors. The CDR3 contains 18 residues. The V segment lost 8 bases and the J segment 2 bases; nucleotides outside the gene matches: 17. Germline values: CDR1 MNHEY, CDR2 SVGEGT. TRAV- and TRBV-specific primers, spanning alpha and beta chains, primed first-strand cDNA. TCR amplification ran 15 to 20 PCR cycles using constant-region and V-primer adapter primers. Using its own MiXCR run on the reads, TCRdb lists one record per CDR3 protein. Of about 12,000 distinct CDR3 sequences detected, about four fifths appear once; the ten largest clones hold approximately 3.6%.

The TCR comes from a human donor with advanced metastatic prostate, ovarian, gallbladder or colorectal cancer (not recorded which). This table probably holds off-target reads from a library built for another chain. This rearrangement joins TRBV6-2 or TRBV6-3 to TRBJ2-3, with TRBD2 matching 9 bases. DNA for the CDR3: TGTGCCAGCCGTAAACCTAGACGGCGGGAGGGCCTCACAGATACGCAGTATTTT. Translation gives CASRKPRRREGLTDTQYF.